This TCR beta chain was found in a study of PD-1 blockade in mismatch repair-deficient tumors. Points from the study as a whole: After pembrolizumab, tumor-resident clones rose rapidly, then generally contracted before radiologic responses.

Germline CDR1 and CDR2: SGHNT and YENEEA. Trimming removed 4 bases from V and 5 bases from J, with 14 bases in between. CDR3 size: 14 residues. Produced via immunoSEQ multiplex PCR; TCRdb's table is partial and in-frame only. The table lists roughly 130,000 clones, 88% of them singletons. This clone has only one observation. Its matching antigen is unknown. The rearrangement links TRBV11-3 to TRBJ2-5, with a weak D call TRBD1 (6 bases). This clonotype was sampled from an adult with mismatch repair-deficient cancer. The material was peripheral blood, obtained just under 74 weeks after starting pembrolizumab. CDR3 loop: CASSSTDRWETQYF. The CDR3, as DNA: TGTGCCAGCAGCTCAACCGACAGGTGGGAGACCCAGTACTTC.